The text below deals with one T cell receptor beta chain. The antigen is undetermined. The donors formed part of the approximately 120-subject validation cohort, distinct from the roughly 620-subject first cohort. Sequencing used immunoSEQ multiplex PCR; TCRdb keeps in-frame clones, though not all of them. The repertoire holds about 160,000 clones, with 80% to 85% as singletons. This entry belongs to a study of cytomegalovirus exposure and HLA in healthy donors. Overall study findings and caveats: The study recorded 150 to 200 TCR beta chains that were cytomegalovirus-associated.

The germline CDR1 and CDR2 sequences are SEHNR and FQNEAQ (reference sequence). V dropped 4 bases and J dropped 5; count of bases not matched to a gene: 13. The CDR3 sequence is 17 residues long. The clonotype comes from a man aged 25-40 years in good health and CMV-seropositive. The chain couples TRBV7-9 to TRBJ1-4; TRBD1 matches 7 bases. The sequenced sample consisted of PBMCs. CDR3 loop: CASSSLRGSRGNEKLFF. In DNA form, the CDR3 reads TGTGCCAGCAGCTCTCTGAGGGGGTCCAGGGGGAATGAAAAACTGTTTTTT.